This TCR beta chain appears in the sequencing data of a study of shared clonotypes between healthy human individuals. Division of CD4+ cells produced a CD45RA+ naive subset and a CD45RA-negative memory subset. Here immunoSEQ multiplex PCR was the method, and the copy in TCRdb shows in-frame clones only, minus some. The sample consists of 2 million to 2.5 million clones, 90% to 95% of them appearing once. This clone was picked up one time. This CDR3 comprises 15 residues. Trimming took 1 base from V and 4 from J, leaving 8 bases between them. Germline loops: CDR1 SGHTA, CDR2 FQGNSA. The chain combines TRBV7-2 with TRBJ2-6; D possibly uses TRBD1 or TRBD2 (5 bases each). The sequencing sample was made of naive CD4+ T cells sorted from blood. Subset defined: CD45RA+ positively selected. The clonotype originates from a man aged 18 to 30 in good health. The CDR3 sequence is CASSLGGTGANVLTF. CDR3 coding DNA: TGTGCCAGCAGCTTAGGTGGGACCGGGGCCAACGTCCTGACTTTC.